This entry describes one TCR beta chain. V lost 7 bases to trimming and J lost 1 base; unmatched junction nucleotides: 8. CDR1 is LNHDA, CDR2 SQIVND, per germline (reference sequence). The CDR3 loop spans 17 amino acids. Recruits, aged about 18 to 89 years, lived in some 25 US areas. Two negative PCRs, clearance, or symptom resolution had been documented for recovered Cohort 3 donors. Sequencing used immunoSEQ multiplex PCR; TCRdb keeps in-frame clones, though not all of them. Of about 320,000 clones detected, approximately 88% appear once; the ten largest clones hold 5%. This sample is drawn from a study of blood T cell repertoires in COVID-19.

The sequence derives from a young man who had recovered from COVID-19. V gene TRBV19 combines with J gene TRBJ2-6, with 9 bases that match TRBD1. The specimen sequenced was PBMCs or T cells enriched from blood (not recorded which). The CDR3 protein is CASTPGQGGSGANVLTF. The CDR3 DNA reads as TGTGCCAGTACCCCGGGACAGGGAGGTTCTGGGGCCAACGTCCTGACTTTC.